A selection of T cell receptor beta chains follows, all from one sample in a study of blood T cell repertoires in COVID-19. Data came from immunoSEQ multiplex PCR; TCRdb stores just in-frame clones and leaves some out. Of fewer than 250,000 clones in the sample, 83% were seen once. Sequencing was done on a sample of PBMCs or T cells enriched from blood (not recorded which). The receptors derive from a woman between 45 and 65 years old who had been exposed to COVID-19. Each CDR3 is given with its conserved first and last residue. Each record gives: V gene, J gene, D gene, clone size, CDR3 protein, CDR3 DNA. A D gene is named only where the DNA matches it firmly. Clone size is stated in some rows and not others, as once, few, many or a class when expanded.

>TRBV10-2|TRBJ1-1|NA|NA
CASSGTVPSEAFF
TGCGCCAGCAGTGGGACAGTCCCCTCGGAAGCTTTCTTT
>TRBV5-6|TRBJ2-1|NA|NA
CASSLAGLYNEQFF
TGTGCCAGCAGCTTGGCAGGTCTTTACAATGAGCAGTTCTTC
>TRBV6-4|TRBJ2-3|TRBD2|NA
CASSVDGGGNTQYF
TGTGCCAGCAGTGTGGATGGGGGGGGAAATACGCAGTATTTT
>TRBV19|TRBJ1-1|TRBD1|NA
CASSPRQGSYTEAFF
TGTGCCAGTAGTCCTCGACAGGGTAGTTACACTGAAGCTTTCTTT
>TRBV15|TRBJ1-2|NA|NA
CATSSATGLESDGYTF
TGTGCCACCAGCAGCGCTACAGGGTTGGAATCGGATGGCTACACCTTC
>TRBV2|TRBJ1-1|NA|NA
CASSEEVGGPEAFF
TGTGCCAGCAGTGAAGAGGTTGGAGGGCCCGAAGCTTTCTTT
>TRBV4-2|TRBJ1-1|NA|NA
CASSQEVRGNTEAFF
TGTGCCAGCAGCCAAGAGGTCAGGGGGAACACTGAAGCTTTCTTT
>TRBV3-1/TRBV3-2|TRBJ2-7|NA|NA
CASSRTEGSYEQYF
TGTGCCAGCAGCCGGACGGAGGGTTCCTACGAGCAGTACTTC
>TRBV15|TRBJ1-1|NA|NA
CATSGKGQTIGEAFF
TGTGCCACCAGCGGAAAGGGACAAACTATCGGTGAAGCTTTCTTT
>TRBV19|TRBJ2-7|TRBD1|NA
CASSQGAGEQYF
TGTGCCAGTTCACAGGGGGCGGGCGAGCAGTACTTC
>TRBV15|TRBJ1-5|NA|many
CATSGGGNQPQHF
TGTGCCACCAGCGGCGGGGGGAATCAGCCCCAGCATTTT
>TRBV9|TRBJ1-3|NA|once
CASSPQVLSGNTIYF
TGTGCCAGCAGCCCCCAGGTCCTCTCTGGAAACACCATATATTTT
>TRBV20-1|TRBJ2-7|TRBD2|once
CSAPRGGEQYF
TGCAGTGCTCCACGGGGGGGCGAGCAGTACTTC
>TRBV6-1|TRBJ2-5|TRBD2|NA
CASSGLQPGLAGGPVYF
TGTGCCAGCAGTGGCCTACAGCCGGGACTAGCGGGGGGGCCGGTGTACTTC
>TRBV5-4|TRBJ2-5|TRBD2|few
CASSLVSGGETQYF
TGTGCCAGCAGCTTGGTTAGCGGGGGAGAGACCCAGTACTTC
>TRBV5-1|TRBJ2-7|TRBD1|NA
CASSWTGTDYEQYF
TGCGCCAGCAGCTGGACAGGGACGGACTACGAGCAGTACTTC